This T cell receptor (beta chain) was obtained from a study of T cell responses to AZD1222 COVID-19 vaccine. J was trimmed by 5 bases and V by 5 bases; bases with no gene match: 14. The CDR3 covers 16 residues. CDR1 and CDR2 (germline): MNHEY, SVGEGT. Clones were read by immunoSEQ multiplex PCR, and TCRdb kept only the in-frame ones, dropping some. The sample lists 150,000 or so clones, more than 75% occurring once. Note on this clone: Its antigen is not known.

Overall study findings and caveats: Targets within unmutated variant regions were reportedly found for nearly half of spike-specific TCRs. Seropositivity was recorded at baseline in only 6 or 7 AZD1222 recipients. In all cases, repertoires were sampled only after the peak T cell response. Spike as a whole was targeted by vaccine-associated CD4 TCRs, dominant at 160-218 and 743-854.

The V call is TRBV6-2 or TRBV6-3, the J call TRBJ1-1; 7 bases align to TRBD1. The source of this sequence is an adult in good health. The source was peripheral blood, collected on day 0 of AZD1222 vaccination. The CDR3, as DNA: TGTGCCAGCAGTACAGGGGAGGCAGCCCTGAGTACTGAAGCTTTCTTT. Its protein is CASSTGEAALSTEAFF.